The present TCR beta chain was sequenced within a study of blood T cell repertoires in COVID-19. Study context: Samples of COVID-19 (acute and convalescent) were obtained from the United States, Italy and Spain. T cells, B-cell-depleted T cells, or PBMCs supplied cDNA or gDNA.

The V gene's germline CDR1 is SGHTS and CDR2 YDEGEE. V lost 3 bases, J lost 7 bases, and 9 bases stayed unmatched. CDR3 length: 15 residues. The data were produced by immunoSEQ multiplex PCR, yet TCRdb's version contains in-frame clones alone and is incomplete. The table lists over 120,000 clones, over 60% of them singletons, with over 4% in the top ten. The sequenced sample was peripheral blood. The chain is built from TRBV5-8 and TRBJ1-4, with 7 bases matching TRBD1. This TCR came from a woman of 80 years or more with active or convalescent COVID-19. The CDR3 loop is CASSYQGGRSEKLFF. In nucleotides, the CDR3 is TGTGCCAGCAGCTACCAGGGGGGACGGAGTGAAAAACTGTTTTTT.